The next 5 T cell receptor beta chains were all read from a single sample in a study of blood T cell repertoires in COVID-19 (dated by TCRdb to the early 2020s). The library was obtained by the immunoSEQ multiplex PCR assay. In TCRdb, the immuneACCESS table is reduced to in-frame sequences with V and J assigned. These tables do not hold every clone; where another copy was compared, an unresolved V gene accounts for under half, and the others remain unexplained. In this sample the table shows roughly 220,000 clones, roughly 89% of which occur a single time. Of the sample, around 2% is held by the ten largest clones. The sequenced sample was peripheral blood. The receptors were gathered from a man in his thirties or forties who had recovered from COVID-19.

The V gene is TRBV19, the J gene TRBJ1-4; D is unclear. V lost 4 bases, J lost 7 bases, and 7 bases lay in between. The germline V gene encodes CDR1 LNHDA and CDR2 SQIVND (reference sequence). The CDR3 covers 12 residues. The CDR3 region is CASSTYREKLFF. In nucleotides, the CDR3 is TGTGCCAGTAGTACTTATCGTGAAAAACTGTTTTTT.

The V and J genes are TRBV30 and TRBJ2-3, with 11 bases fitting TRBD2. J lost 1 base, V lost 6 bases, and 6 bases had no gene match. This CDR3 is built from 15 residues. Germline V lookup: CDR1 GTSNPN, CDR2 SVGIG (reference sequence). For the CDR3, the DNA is TGTGCCTGCAGACTACTAGCGGGGGGCACAGATACGCAGTATTTT. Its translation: CACRLLAGGTDTQYF.

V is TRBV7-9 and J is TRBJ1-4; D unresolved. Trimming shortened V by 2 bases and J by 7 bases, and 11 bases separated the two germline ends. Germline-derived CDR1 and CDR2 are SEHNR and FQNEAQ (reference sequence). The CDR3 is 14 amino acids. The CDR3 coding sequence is TGTGCCAGCAGCTTAACGGGGTTCGGTGAAAAACTGTTTTTT. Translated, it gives CASSLTGFGEKLFF.

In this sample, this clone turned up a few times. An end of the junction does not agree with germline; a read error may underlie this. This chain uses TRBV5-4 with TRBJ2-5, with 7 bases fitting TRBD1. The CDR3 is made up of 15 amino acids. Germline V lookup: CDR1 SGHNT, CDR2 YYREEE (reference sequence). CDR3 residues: CASRLDRPYQETQYF. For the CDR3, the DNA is TGTGCCAGCAGATTGGACAGGCCTTACCAAGAGACCCAGTACTTC.

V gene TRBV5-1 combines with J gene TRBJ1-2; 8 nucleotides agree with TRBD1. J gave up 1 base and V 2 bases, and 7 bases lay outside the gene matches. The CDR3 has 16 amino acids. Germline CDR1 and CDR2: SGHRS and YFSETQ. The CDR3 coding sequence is TGCGCCAGCAGCTTTGTCCCAGGGGGCCTTAACTATGGCTACACCTTC. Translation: CASSFVPGGLNYGYTF. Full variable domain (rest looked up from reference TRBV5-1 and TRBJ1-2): KAGVTQTPRYLIKTRGQQVTLSCSPISGHRSVSWYQQTPGQGLQFLFEYFSETQRNKGNFPGRFSGRQFSNSRSEMNVSTLELGDSALYLCASSFVPGGLNYGYTFGSGTRLTVV.